Following are 8 T cell receptor beta chains from one sample sequenced in a study of T cells in Graves' hyperthyroidism and ophthalmopathy. Amplification yielded TCR beta CDR3 regions, with RNA transcripts as the source. HTBI primers were employed in a first-round RT-PCR of the TCR CDR3. TCRdb re-analysed the multiplex PCR reads in MiXCR, keeping a single row per CDR3 protein. The data show hundreds of thousands of distinct CDR3 sequences, 30% to 40% seen once. Sequenced input: blood. These receptor sequences come from a woman aged 40 to 55 with Graves' hyperthyroidism.

The chain joins TRBV6-1 to TRBJ2-7; 7 nucleotides agree with TRBD1. V dropped 7 bases and J dropped 4; count of bases not matched to a gene: 13. Germline loops: CDR1 MNHNS, CDR2 SASEGT. This CDR3 has 15 residues. The CDR3 is CASTLHGTETYEQYF. The CDR3, as DNA: TGTGCCAGCACCCTCCACGGGACAGAGACTTACGAGCAGTACTTC.

The chain joins TRBV19 to TRBJ2-3; the D gene is possibly TRBD1 (5 bases). The CDR3 consists of 14 residues. The germline V gene encodes CDR1 LNHDA and CDR2 SQIVND (reference sequence). Trimming removed 5 bases from V and 4 bases from J, with 13 bases in between. CDR3 in amino acids: CASSRGLGADTQYF. As DNA, the CDR3 is TGTGCCAGTAGTCGAGGCCTAGGGGCAGATACGCAGTATTTT.

The V and J genes are TRBV3-1 and TRBJ1-1; no definite D call. CDR1 is LGHDT and CDR2 is YNNKEL in the germline V gene (reference sequence). There are 14 residues in the CDR3. Trimming removed 4 bases from V and 4 bases from J, with 13 bases in between. The CDR3 DNA is TGTGCCAGCAGCCGCGGGCCTTTGGGCACTGAAGCTTTCTTT. As protein: CASSRGPLGTEAFF.

This chain joins TRBV24-1 and TRBJ2-3; D is ambiguous. The CDR3 totals 11 residues. The V end lost 8 bases, the J end lost 5 bases, and 7 bases lay between the germline ends. Per the germline V gene, CDR1 is KGHDR and CDR2 is SFDVKD. The CDR3 region has the DNA TGTGCCACCAAGGGTAGAGATACGCAGTATTTT. Translation: CATKGRDTQYF.

The genes are TRBV6-5 and TRBJ2-7; 7 bases fit TRBD1. The CDR3 length is 15 residues. Germline CDR1 reads MNHEY; CDR2 reads SVGAGI. V trimming: 8 bases; J trimming: 2 bases; junction bases outside the gene matches: 12. CDR3 amino acids: CASGRYGTEPYEQYF. The DNA for the CDR3 is TGTGCCAGCGGCCGGTACGGGACAGAGCCCTACGAGCAGTACTTC.

This chain links TRBV10-3 with TRBJ2-6; no clear D gene. CDR3 length: 13 residues. The V end lost 8 bases, the J end lost 10 bases, and 15 bases lay between the germline ends. Germline-derived CDR1 and CDR2 are ENHRY and SYGVKD. In DNA form, the CDR3 reads TGTGCCATCCTGGGCGCCGCTGGGAACGTCCTGACTTTC. Translated, it gives CAILGAAGNVLTF.

This clonotype has only a few counts. The gene calls are TRBV6-2 or TRBV6-3 and TRBJ2-7; D might be TRBD2 (6 bases). V lost 6 bases and J lost 0, with 18 bases in between. The CDR3 sequence is 16 residues long. Per the germline V gene, CDR1 is MNHEY and CDR2 is SVGEGT. In DNA, the CDR3 is TGTGCCAGCAGACGCCTCGGCGGGGTGAGCTCCTACGAGCAGTACTTC. This sequence encodes CASRRLGGVSSYEQYF.

Many counts were recorded for this clonotype. The V call is TRBV12-3 or TRBV12-4, the J call TRBJ1-1; weak D call: TRBD1 (6 bases). The CDR3 is made up of 14 amino acids. Trimming took 5 bases from V and 3 from J, leaving 13 bases between them. CDR3 residues: CASSLQGYDTEAFF. The CDR3 region has the DNA TGTGCCAGCAGTCTACAGGGATACGACACTGAAGCTTTCTTT.